This is a list of T cell receptor beta chains from one sample in a study of tumour-infiltrating T cells in Burkitt lymphoma. Produced via immunoSEQ multiplex PCR; TCRdb's table is partial and in-frame only. The sample lists approximately 15,000 clones, 30% occurring once. Sequencing was carried out using tumor tissue. The receptors come from a human donor with diffuse large B-cell lymphoma. Both conserved end residues are part of each CDR3. The D gene is left open where the match is weak. The size entry is marked missing in some rows and otherwise reads once, few, many or a size class.

cdr3_nt: TGTGCCAGCTCAGTTGGACTAGCGGGAGGGAATGAGCAGTTCTTC
cdr3_aa: CASSVGLAGGNEQFF
j_call: TRBJ2-1
d_call: TRBD2
v_call: TRBV18
clone_size: once

cdr3_nt: TGTGCCAGCAGCGTAGACGGTGATAGCAATCAGCCCCAGCATTTT
cdr3_aa: CASSVDGDSNQPQHF
j_call: TRBJ1-5
d_call: .
v_call: TRBV9
clone_size: .

cdr3_nt: TGTGCCTGGAGTAACGGGTACAATGAGCAGTTCTTC
cdr3_aa: CAWSNGYNEQFF
j_call: TRBJ2-1
d_call: .
v_call: TRBV30
clone_size: medium-sized

cdr3_nt: TGTGCCACCAGGAGGACGACTAGCGGAGAGGGGTATACGCAGTATTTT
cdr3_aa: CATRRTTSGEGYTQYF
j_call: TRBJ2-3
d_call: TRBD2
v_call: TRBV15
clone_size: few

cdr3_nt: TGTGCCAGCAGCCAATCCGGGACTAGCGGGAGTTCATTGCCCTACGAGCAGTACTTC
cdr3_aa: CASSQSGTSGSSLPYEQYF
j_call: TRBJ2-7
d_call: TRBD2
v_call: TRBV14
clone_size: .

cdr3_nt: TGTGCCAGTAGTCCCGGACCATCCACCGGGGAGCTGTTTTTT
cdr3_aa: CASSPGPSTGELFF
j_call: TRBJ2-2
d_call: .
v_call: TRBV19
clone_size: few

cdr3_nt: TGCGCCAGCAGCTTGGCCGGCAGCATCACCGGGGAGCTGTTTTTT
cdr3_aa: CASSLAGSITGELFF
j_call: TRBJ2-2
d_call: .
v_call: TRBV5-1
clone_size: few

cdr3_nt: TGTGCCAGCAGCCTGGGACTAGCGGAGCAGTTCTTC
cdr3_aa: CASSLGLAEQFF
j_call: TRBJ2-1
d_call: TRBD2
v_call: TRBV5-4
clone_size: .

cdr3_nt: TGCAGCTCGACGGACAGGGGGAACACTGAAGCTTTTTTT
cdr3_aa: CSSTDRGNTEAFF
j_call: TRBJ1-1
d_call: TRBD1
v_call: TRBV29-1
clone_size: .

cdr3_nt: TGTGCCAGCAGCGCAGGGCCTGAACAGCCCCAGCATTTT
cdr3_aa: CASSAGPEQPQHF
j_call: TRBJ1-5
d_call: .
v_call: TRBV7-2
clone_size: .

cdr3_nt: TGTGCCAGCAGCCCGGGACTAGCGGATTACAATGAGCAGTTCTTC
cdr3_aa: CASSPGLADYNEQFF
j_call: TRBJ2-1
d_call: TRBD2
v_call: TRBV5-6
clone_size: .

cdr3_nt: TGTGCCAGCAGCGTAGGAAGTACAGATACGCAGTATTTT
cdr3_aa: CASSVGSTDTQYF
j_call: TRBJ2-3
d_call: .
v_call: TRBV9
clone_size: .

cdr3_nt: TGCGCCAGCAGCTTGGGACAGGGGGCGTTTGGCTACACCTTC
cdr3_aa: CASSLGQGAFGYTF
j_call: TRBJ1-2
d_call: TRBD1
v_call: TRBV5-1
clone_size: .

cdr3_nt: TGTGCCAGCTTAGCGGGAGGGCACGTTCCCTACGAGCAGTACTTC
cdr3_aa: CASLAGGHVPYEQYF
j_call: TRBJ2-7
d_call: TRBD2
v_call: TRBV6-1
clone_size: .

cdr3_nt: TGTGCCAGCACGCCCCACCGGCAGGGAACAGATACGCAGTATTTT
cdr3_aa: CASTPHRQGTDTQYF
j_call: TRBJ2-3
d_call: .
v_call: TRBV2
clone_size: .

cdr3_nt: TGTGCCACCAGCAAATCCGGTGGGGCCTATGGCTACACCTTC
cdr3_aa: CATSKSGGAYGYTF
j_call: TRBJ1-2
d_call: .
v_call: TRBV15
clone_size: .

cdr3_nt: TGCAGCGTTGAAGGCCAAGAGACCCAGTACTTC
cdr3_aa: CSVEGQETQYF
j_call: TRBJ2-5
d_call: .
v_call: TRBV29-1
clone_size: few

cdr3_nt: TGTGCCAGCAGCGCCGACAGGGACACTTCGGCCTACGAGCAGTACTTC
cdr3_aa: CASSADRDTSAYEQYF
j_call: TRBJ2-7
d_call: TRBD1
v_call: TRBV9
clone_size: .

cdr3_nt: TGTGCCAGCAGCCGCGAACAGGGCGGTGGGGCCAACGTCCTGACTTTC
cdr3_aa: CASSREQGGGANVLTF
j_call: TRBJ2-6
d_call: .
v_call: TRBV4-2
clone_size: .

cdr3_nt: TGTGCCAGCAGTACCACAGGGGGCTCCTACGAGCAGTACTTC
cdr3_aa: CASSTTGGSYEQYF
j_call: TRBJ2-7
d_call: TRBD1
v_call: TRBV28
clone_size: .